The 13 T cell receptor beta chains below were found in one sample sequenced in a study of post-analysis software for immune sequencing data. These receptors' targets are unknown. Study results and limitations: The five TRBV segments detected at higher frequency in patients than in controls included TRBV5-6, TRBV5-1 and TRBV20-1.

TCR beta cDNA libraries included unique molecular identifiers. TCRdb ran MiXCR on the PCR reads and lists one entry per CDR3 protein. This sample has roughly 430,000 distinct CDR3 sequences, with roughly 40% found just once. The material sequenced was blood. The origin of the receptors is a girl aged 2 to 9 with multiple sclerosis.

The chain uses TRBV20-1 and TRBJ1-6; D unresolved. V lost 6 bases and J 10 bases, leaving 13 bases between the germline ends. This CDR3 region has 12 residues. CDR1 DFQATT and CDR2 SNEGSKA come from the germline V gene (reference sequence). In DNA form, the CDR3 reads TGCAGTGCGTCCCGGGTTCTGTCACCCCTCCACTTT. Residues: CSASRVLSPLHF.

This clonotype was counted only a few times. The CDR3: CASRPNPNSYEQYF. The CDR3 DNA follows: TGTGCCAGCAGGCCAAACCCCAATAGCTACGAGCAGTACTTC. The chain couples TRBV6-5 to TRBJ2-7; D uncertain. The CDR3 sequence is 14 residues long. Between the trimmed V and J ends, which lost 6 bases and 3 bases, there was a span of 15 bases. The germline V gene has CDR1 MNHEY and CDR2 SVGAGI.

The V gene is TRBV7-2, the J gene TRBJ1-4, with D tentatively TRBD1 (5 bases). This CDR3 has 14 residues. Trimming stripped 2 bases from V and 5 bases from J, with 9 bases between. Germline loops: CDR1 SGHTA, CDR2 FQGNSA. DNA of the CDR3: TGTGCCAGCAGCTTATCCCCAGGGAATGAAAAACTGTTTTTT. Amino acid sequence: CASSLSPGNEKLFF.

Only a few counts were recorded for this clonotype. CDR3 loop: CSVANVAGEGETQYF. CDR3 in DNA: TGCAGCGTCGCTAACGTAGCGGGGGAAGGAGAGACCCAGTACTTC. The chain carries TRBV29-1 and TRBJ2-5; 9 bases align to TRBD2. Germline assignment: CDR1 SQVTM and CDR2 ANQGSEA. The J segment lost 4 bases and the V segment lost 6 bases, leaving 12 bases of the junction unmatched. This CDR3 is built from 15 residues.

The V and J genes are TRBV20-1 and TRBJ2-1, with no clear D. The DNA end is a closer match to TRBJ2-7, so the J assignment may be wrong. The CDR3 has 11 residues. The germline gives CDR1 DFQATT, CDR2 SNEGSKA (reference sequence). CDR3 nucleotide sequence: TGCAGTGCTAGAGACAACTACGAGCAGTACTTC. It translates to CSARDNYEQYF.

V is TRBV18 and J is TRBJ2-3; 12 bases are a match to TRBD2. Germline values: CDR1 KGHSH, CDR2 LQKENI. V lost 6 bases to trimming and J lost 0 bases; unmatched junction nucleotides: 7. There are 17 residues in the CDR3. This CDR3 is CASSLWTSGDSTDTQYF. CDR3 in DNA: TGTGCCAGCTCCCTATGGACTAGCGGGGATAGCACAGATACGCAGTATTTT.

CDR3 loop: CSARVYRTLNSYEQYF. The CDR3 DNA is TGCAGTGCTAGAGTATATCGGACATTAAACTCCTACGAGCAGTACTTC. The chain combines TRBV20-1 with TRBJ2-7, with D possibly matching TRBD1 (5 bases). CDR3 length: 16 residues. From germline, CDR1 is DFQATT and CDR2 SNEGSKA (reference sequence). The ends were cut back, 1 base at V and 0 bases at J, with 16 bases in the middle.

Here the CDR3 reads CASSQPANEKLFF. CDR3 DNA sequence: TGTGCCAGCAGCCAGCCCGCTAATGAAAAACTGTTTTTT. The chain joins TRBV11-2 to TRBJ1-4, with D uncertain. The V end was cut by 5 bases, the J end by 3 bases, with 7 bases between. The germline gives CDR1 SGHAT, CDR2 FQNNGV. The CDR3 length is 13 residues.

The chain is built from TRBV20-1 and TRBJ1-5; no definite D call. V lost 3 bases and J 4 bases, leaving 7 bases between the germline ends. This CDR3 is built from 12 residues. Germline-derived CDR1 and CDR2 are DFQATT and SNEGSKA (reference sequence). This CDR3 is CSASRVNQPQHF. The CDR3 region has the DNA TGCAGTGCTAGTCGTGTGAATCAGCCCCAGCATTTT.

This clonotype was picked up a small number of times. The rearrangement links TRBV24-1 to TRBJ2-3; 9 positions agree with TRBD2. Germline lookup yields CDR1 KGHDR and CDR2 SFDVKD. CDR3 length: 16 residues. The V gene end was trimmed by 9 bases and the J gene end by 0 bases; junction bases not matched to a gene: 9. The CDR3 sequence: CATQSGGPLSTDTQYF. For the CDR3, the DNA is TGTGCCACCCAAAGCGGGGGGCCACTGAGCACAGATACGCAGTATTTT.

This chain joins TRBV12-3 or TRBV12-4 and TRBJ1-6; D is perhaps TRBD1 (6 bases). The CDR3 runs 16 residues. Trimming shortened V by 2 bases and J by 7 bases, and 15 bases separated the two germline ends. The CDR3 DNA is TGTGCCAGCAGTTTATCTTTAGGACAGATGAATTCACCCCTCCACTTT. Amino acids: CASSLSLGQMNSPLHF.

The chain carries TRBV29-1 and TRBJ2-7; D ambiguous. The germline V gene has CDR1 SQVTM and CDR2 ANQGSEA. The germline V and J ends were trimmed by 3 bases and 0 bases, with 9 bases remaining between them. This CDR3 spans 13 amino acids. The DNA of the CDR3 is TGCAGCGTTGAGGGTGACAACTCCTACGAGCAGTACTTC. Translated, it gives CSVEGDNSYEQYF.

This clonotype turned up a few times. The chain has TRBV20-1 and TRBJ2-1; no reliable D call. Deletions cut 1 base from V and 1 base from J, with 11 bases between. This CDR3 region has 15 residues. The germline V gene has CDR1 DFQATT and CDR2 SNEGSKA (reference sequence). The CDR3 DNA sequence: TGCAGTGCTAGAGGGGTCGGGCGGTCCTACAATGAGCAGTTCTTC. Its protein product is CSARGVGRSYNEQFF.